The 20 T cell receptor beta chains reported below all come from one sample, sequenced in a study of blood T cells in healthy people across ages. Primers used in a second PCR of about 6 to 11 cycles were a sample-barcoded 5' primer and a J-beta primer mix. TCRdb used MiXCR to reprocess the 5' RACE reads, holding one entry per CDR3 protein. The sample lists roughly 1,800,000 distinct CDR3 sequences, around 50% occurring once. Sequencing used blood. These TCRs come from a woman aged 40 to 50 in good health.

There are a few counts of this clonotype. The J gene is TRBJ2-1, the V gene TRBV20-1, with 9 bases identical to TRBD1. V was pared by 0 bases and J by 7 bases, with 4 bases of the junction left unmatched. The CDR3 is 14 residues long. CDR1 is DFQATT, CDR2 SNEGSKA, per germline (reference sequence). As DNA, the CDR3 is TGCAGTGCTAGAGATTGGGACAGGGTAAATGAGCAGTTCTTC. Residues: CSARDWDRVNEQFF.

The chain combines TRBV20-1 with TRBJ1-6; the D gene is possibly TRBD1 (6 bases). There are 12 residues in the CDR3. V was pared by 7 bases and J by 7 bases, with 11 bases between. In germline, CDR1 is DFQATT, CDR2 SNEGSKA (reference sequence). The CDR3 sequence is CSVRRGNSPLHF. CDR3 DNA: TGCAGTGTGCGCAGGGGCAATTCACCCCTCCACTTT.

The chain couples TRBV20-1 to TRBJ1-2, with TRBD1 matching 7 bases. The trim removed 1 base at V and 6 bases at J, leaving 8 bases unmatched. The germline gives CDR1 DFQATT, CDR2 SNEGSKA (reference sequence). The CDR3 covers 14 residues. CDR3 nucleotide sequence: TGCAGTGCTAGAGTCCAGGGGGGCGTAGATGGCTACACCTTC. It specifies CSARVQGGVDGYTF.

There are a few counts of this clonotype. The chain joins TRBV24-1 to TRBJ2-7; D remains unclear. V gave up 6 bases and J gave up 0 bases, with 8 bases separating them. The CDR3 contains 13 residues. Germline CDR1 KGHDR, CDR2 SFDVKD. The CDR3 loop is CATSSRSSYEQYF. The CDR3 bases are TGTGCCACCAGTTCGCGAAGCTCCTACGAGCAGTACTTC.

This clonotype was counted a few times. The chain couples TRBV6-5 to TRBJ1-6; tentative D call: TRBD1 (5 bases). The CDR3 covers 16 residues. With 0 bases removed from V and 10 bases from J, the gap between germline ends came to 16 bases. Germline V gene lookup returns CDR1 MNHEY and CDR2 SVGAGI. CDR3 loop: CASSYSKQRGRSPLHF. The CDR3 bases are TGTGCCAGCAGTTACTCGAAGCAGAGGGGACGCTCACCCCTCCACTTT.

This sequence joins TRBV20-1 and TRBJ2-1; 7 nucleotides align to TRBD2. This CDR3 has 14 residues. The V and J ends lost 5 bases and 4 bases, in that order; junction bases with no gene match: 8. Germline V lookup: CDR1 DFQATT, CDR2 SNEGSKA (reference sequence). The CDR3 DNA reads TGCAGTGCTCCTCCTAGCGGAGGGTACAATGAGCAGTTCTTC. It translates to CSAPPSGGYNEQFF.

The chain is built from TRBV14 and TRBJ2-7, with D unclear. The V end lost 1 base, the J end lost 0 bases, and 16 bases lay between the germline ends. Germline CDR1 reads SGHDN; CDR2 reads FVKESK. The CDR3 consists of 17 residues. The CDR3 DNA follows: TGTGCCAGCAGCCAAGGATTGAGAGGACCGCTCTCCTACGAGCAGTACTTC. Translation: CASSQGLRGPLSYEQYF.

This clonotype was counted once. The CDR3 region has the DNA TGTGCCAGCAGCTACGAGGGCGACAGGGGATGGGAGCAGTACTTC. This encodes CASSYEGDRGWEQYF. The chain uses TRBV11-2 and TRBJ2-7; 8 positions match TRBD1. The CDR3 extends over 15 amino acids. Germline-derived CDR1 and CDR2 are SGHAT and FQNNGV. V lost 4 bases to trimming and J lost 7 bases; unmatched junction nucleotides: 12.

The chain links TRBV12-3 or TRBV12-4 to TRBJ1-4, with unresolved D. V lost 3 bases and J lost 4, with 15 bases in between. This CDR3 region has 16 residues. DNA of the CDR3: TGTGCCAGCAGTTTCGGAAGGTCCGGGGTTAATGAAAAACTGTTTTTT. Amino acids: CASSFGRSGVNEKLFF.

The table lists this clonotype with a few counts. The V call is TRBV20-1, the J call TRBJ2-5; possible D gene TRBD2, 6 bases. Trimming shortened V by 8 bases and J by 5 bases, and 21 bases separated the two germline ends. The germline V gene encodes CDR1 DFQATT and CDR2 SNEGSKA (reference sequence). This CDR3 has 14 residues. CDR3 in DNA: TGCAGTACGGAGAGGGGACTGGGTGGGGAGACCCAGTACTTC. This codes for CSTERGLGGETQYF.

The J gene is TRBJ1-1, the V gene TRBV7-2; D is perhaps TRBD1 (6 bases). The V end lost 3 bases, the J end lost 3 bases, and 11 bases lay between the germline ends. This CDR3 spans 14 amino acids. CDR1 and CDR2 (germline): SGHTA, FQGNSA. The CDR3 region has the DNA TGTGCCAGCAGCTTTCCCAGGGGCCACACTGAAGCTTTCTTT. Its translation: CASSFPRGHTEAFF.

This clonotype was found a few times. The CDR3: CASGRGASGPNEQFF. The CDR3 region has the DNA TGTGCCAGCGGCCGGGGGGCTAGCGGCCCGAATGAGCAGTTCTTC. The chain couples TRBV7-2 to TRBJ2-1; maybe TRBD2 (7 bases). Germline assignment: CDR1 SGHTA and CDR2 FQGNSA. This CDR3 spans 15 amino acids. The germline V and J ends were trimmed by 8 bases and 7 bases, with 21 bases remaining between them.

V and J are TRBV27 and TRBJ2-1; D could derive from TRBD1 or TRBD2 (5 bases each). In germline, CDR1 is MNHEY, CDR2 SMNVEV (reference sequence). This CDR3 contains 17 residues. Trimming removed 1 base at V and 5 bases at J, with 18 bases between. Here the CDR3 reads CASSLWRRGRSNNEQFF. CDR3 nucleotide sequence: TGTGCCAGCAGTTTATGGCGCCGGGGCAGGTCCAACAATGAGCAGTTCTTC.

The CDR3 DNA sequence: TGTGCCACCAGTGACTCCAAGGACAGGGCGAAAATCCAAGAGACCCAGTACTTC. Protein: CATSDSKDRAKIQETQYF. The chain recombines TRBV24-1 with TRBJ2-5, with 8 bases lining up with TRBD1. The CDR3 totals 18 residues. The V segment lost 4 bases and the J segment 1 base; nucleotides outside the gene matches: 13. The germline gives CDR1 KGHDR, CDR2 SFDVKD.

This clonotype has more than one count but fewer than ten. The genes are TRBV5-5 and TRBJ2-1, with D hard to call. The CDR3 is 12 amino acids. Trimming left V 3 bases short and J 6 bases short, with 7 bases between. Germline-derived CDR1 and CDR2 are SGHKS and YYEKEE (reference sequence). CDR3 sequence: CASSWEANEQFF. The CDR3 DNA reads as TGTGCCAGCAGCTGGGAAGCCAATGAGCAGTTCTTC.

The chain employs TRBV7-9 and TRBJ2-1; D may correspond to TRBD1 or TRBD2 (5 bases each). V lost 5 bases to trimming and J lost 9 bases, with 17 bases between them. Germline CDR1 SEHNR, CDR2 FQNEAQ (reference sequence). The CDR3 loop spans 14 amino acids. The CDR3 is CASSHPLGDAEQFF. The CDR3 bases are TGTGCCAGCAGCCACCCTTTGGGGGACGCTGAGCAGTTCTTC.

This clonotype came up a few times. The rearrangement links TRBV20-1 to TRBJ1-5; 8 nucleotides line up with TRBD1. Germline CDR1 is DFQATT and CDR2 is SNEGSKA (reference sequence). CDR3 length: 15 residues. V lost 0 bases to trimming and J lost 7 bases; unmatched junction nucleotides: 8. The CDR3 DNA reads as TGCAGTGCTAGAGATCCGGACAGGGTCAAACAGCCCCAGCATTTT. Its translation: CSARDPDRVKQPQHF.

The sample holds a few counts of this clonotype. This chain connects TRBV4-1 to TRBJ2-1; D is possibly TRBD1 (6 bases). Trimming took off 4 bases at V and 1 base at J, with 11 bases between the two ends. The CDR3 runs 15 residues. Germline-derived CDR1 and CDR2 are MGHRA and YSYEKL. The CDR3 DNA sequence: TGCGCCAGCAGCCCCGGGACACAGTCCTACAATGAGCAGTTCTTC. As protein: CASSPGTQSYNEQFF.

This clonotype showed up just once. One end of the junction fails to match germline, which may point to a read error. This chain links TRBV7-7 with TRBJ2-4, with 10 nucleotides matching TRBD2. Germline CDR1 reads SSHAT; CDR2 reads FNYEAQ (reference sequence). The CDR3 sequence is 15 residues long. DNA of the CDR3: TGTGCTAGCAGCTTAATAGCGGGGGGTTTCAATGAGCAGTACTTC. This gives the protein CASSLIAGGFNEQYF.

This rearrangement joins TRBV5-1 to TRBJ2-3, with D perhaps given as TRBD1 or TRBD2 (5 bases each). The CDR3 is 16 amino acids. CDR1 SGHRS and CDR2 YFSETQ come from the germline V gene. V lost 5 bases to trimming and J lost 4 bases, with 20 bases between them. Here the CDR3 reads CASSENGALGSDTQYF. CDR3 coding DNA: TGCGCCAGCAGTGAAAACGGGGCATTGGGATCAGATACGCAGTATTTT.